One sample yielded the 18 T cell receptor beta chains listed below, sequenced in a study of vaccination and CD4 T cells after COVID-19. These receptors' targets are unknown. With the Oncomine TCR Beta short-read assay, DNA from cultured CD4+ T cells was sequenced. MiXCR, run by TCRdb on the PCR reads, gives a single entry per CDR3 protein. The sample shows 20,000 to 25,000 distinct CDR3 sequences, 48% of them seen only once. Regarding treatment: approximately nine-day PBMC culture with coronavirus spike peptide pools or control peptides (ViraFEST assay). Sequencing was done on a sample of CD4+ T cells from blood, cultured in vitro. Receptor source: a human donor who had recovered from COVID-19.

The chain joins TRBV27 to TRBJ2-5, with D possibly being TRBD1 (6 bases). Trimming removed 2 bases at V and 2 bases at J, with 6 bases between. From germline, CDR1 is MNHEY and CDR2 SMNVEV (reference sequence). CDR3 size: 13 residues. CDR3 protein: CASSLDRQETQYF. CDR3 nucleotides: TGTGCCAGCAGTTTAGACAGGCAAGAGACCCAGTACTTC.

This chain connects TRBV5-4 to TRBJ2-3, with D possibly TRBD1 on 6 matching bases. CDR3 length equals 15 residues. V lost 0 bases and J 5 bases, leaving 13 bases between the germline ends. Germline CDR1 and CDR2: SGHNT and YYREEE (reference sequence). CDR3 protein: CASSLVSGVEDTQYF. The CDR3 DNA reads as TGTGCCAGCAGCTTGGTGTCAGGGGTCGAAGATACGCAGTATTTT.

The V gene is TRBV5-1, the J gene TRBJ2-7; TRBD1 matches 9 bases. The CDR3 covers 14 residues. Germline CDR1 and CDR2: SGHRS and YFSETQ. V lost 4 bases and J lost 6; bases outside the gene matches: 8. CDR3 sequence (DNA): TGCGCCAGCAGCGCCGGGACAGGGTTAGGCGAGCAGTACTTC. Amino acid sequence: CASSAGTGLGEQYF.

The rearrangement links TRBV28 to TRBJ2-1, with TRBD2 matching over 7 bases. V lost 3 bases, J lost 7 bases, and 12 bases stayed unmatched. This CDR3 spans 16 amino acids. The V gene's germline CDR1 is MDHEN and CDR2 SYDVKM. This CDR3 is CASSFAAGVKVNEQFF. CDR3 in DNA: TGTGCCAGCAGTTTTGCGGCGGGAGTGAAAGTAAATGAGCAGTTCTTC.

This clonotype is termed medium-sized (0.01 to 0.1%). The gene calls are TRBV11-2 and TRBJ2-1; 7 positions agree with TRBD2. V shed 2 bases and J 1 base; nucleotides not matched to a gene: 2. From germline, CDR1 is SGHAT and CDR2 FQNNGV. CDR3 length equals 15 residues. The CDR3 is CASSLPGGSYNEQFF. The CDR3 bases are TGTGCCAGCAGCTTACCGGGAGGTTCCTACAATGAGCAGTTCTTC.

The chain couples TRBV20-1 to TRBJ2-7, with TRBD2 as a possible D gene (5 bases). Germline V gene sequence: CDR1 DFQATT, CDR2 SNEGSKA (reference sequence). V lost 7 bases to trimming and J lost 6 bases, with 13 bases between them. The CDR3 spans 11 residues. The CDR3 nucleotides read TGCAGTGTCGTCGCCGCGGGCGAGCAGTACTTC. The encoded protein is CSVVAAGEQYF.

This sequence joins TRBV7-9 and TRBJ2-3; 13 bases match TRBD2. Trimming cost V 3 bases and J 8 bases; bases outside gene matches: 2. There are 14 residues in the CDR3. Germline V gene data show CDR1 as SEHNR and CDR2 as FQNEAQ (reference sequence). Here the CDR3 DNA reads TGTGCCAGCAGCTTCGGGACTAGCGGGATTACGCAGTATTTT. Its translation is CASSFGTSGITQYF.

This clonotype was detected a few times. V and J are TRBV12-3 or TRBV12-4 and TRBJ1-6; perhaps TRBD1 as D (5 bases). The germline V and J ends were trimmed by 5 bases and 5 bases, with 7 bases remaining between them. This CDR3 has 13 residues. The CDR3 sequence: CASSARDNSPLHF. The CDR3 DNA sequence: TGTGCCAGCAGTGCCAGGGATAATTCACCCCTCCACTTT.

The V gene is TRBV9, the J gene TRBJ2-2; D gene unclear. This CDR3 region has 14 residues. The V and J ends lost 3 bases and 1 base respectively, with 7 bases between them. Per the germline V gene, CDR1 is SGDLS and CDR2 is YYNGEE. The CDR3 loop reads CASSGGLNTGELFF. CDR3 sequence (DNA): TGTGCCAGCAGCGGAGGCCTGAACACCGGGGAGCTGTTTTTT.

The V gene is TRBV7-9, the J gene TRBJ2-1, with 9 bases aligning to TRBD2. The V and J ends lost 6 bases and 6 bases, in that order; junction bases with no gene match: 6. The CDR3 is made up of 14 amino acids. From germline, CDR1 is SEHNR and CDR2 FQNEAQ (reference sequence). The CDR3 here is CASRDSGRGNEQFF. The CDR3 DNA reads as TGTGCCAGCAGGGATAGCGGGAGAGGCAATGAGCAGTTCTTC.

Only a few counts were recorded for this clonotype. This chain links TRBV20-1 with TRBJ2-5, with D perhaps TRBD1 (6 bases). The CDR3 runs to 14 residues. CDR1 is DFQATT and CDR2 is SNEGSKA in the germline V gene (reference sequence). Trimming took off 8 bases at V and 0 bases at J, with 16 bases between the two ends. CDR3 region: CSPRQDSYQETQYF. CDR3 nucleotides: TGCAGTCCACGACAGGACTCGTACCAAGAGACCCAGTACTTC.

Concerning this clonotype: The junction shows a germline mismatch at one end, possibly a read error. The J gene is TRBJ1-4, the V gene TRBV28; TRBD1 matches at 8 bases. CDR1 and CDR2 from the germline V gene are MDHEN and SYDVKM. The CDR3 is 15 residues long. The DNA of the CDR3 is TGTGACAGCGTCTCCCGGGACAGGTGGGTGACGGAACTGTTTTTT. This codes for CDSVSRDRWVTELFF.

This clonotype came up a few times. The chain has TRBV10-3 and TRBJ2-1; 9 bases are shared with TRBD1. Germline V gene lookup returns CDR1 ENHRY and CDR2 SYGVKD. With 4 bases clipped from V and 9 bases from J, the junction kept 16 bases outside the gene matches. This CDR3 is 17 amino acids long. CDR3 amino acids: CAISVSPGQGDGGEQFF. The DNA for the CDR3 is TGTGCCATCAGTGTATCACCGGGACAGGGAGATGGTGGTGAGCAGTTCTTC.

As regards this clonotype: The junction does not match germline at one end; this may be a read error. The genes are TRBV28 and TRBJ1-2; D remains ambiguous. The germline gives CDR1 MDHEN, CDR2 SYDVKM. This CDR3 region has 12 residues. CDR3 loop: CASSSGPFSSPF. CDR3 nucleotide sequence: TGTGCCAGCTCATCCGGACCCTTTTCATCCCCCTTC.

This clonotype was seen a handful of times. The chain combines TRBV6-1 with TRBJ1-1, with 8 positions matching TRBD1. This CDR3 comprises 11 residues. V was pared by 10 bases and J by 6 bases, with 4 bases of the junction left unmatched. CDR1 MNHNS and CDR2 SASEGT come from the germline V gene. The CDR3 DNA reads as TGTGCCACTACAGGGGGGGCTGAAGCTTTCTTT. Translation gives CATTGGAEAFF.

This rearrangement joins TRBV6-1 to TRBJ1-1; D is possibly TRBD1 (5 bases). V lost 6 bases to trimming and J lost 10 bases, with 12 bases between them. CDR1 MNHNS and CDR2 SASEGT come from the germline V gene. This CDR3 is built from 11 residues. CDR3 sequence (DNA): TGTGCCAGCAGCTGGGGGGGAAGAGCTTTCTTT. This gives the protein CASSWGGRAFF.

The genes are TRBV7-8 and TRBJ1-2; perhaps TRBD1 as D (6 bases). Germline V lookup: CDR1 SGHVS, CDR2 FQNEAQ. There are 14 residues in the CDR3. V was pared by 7 bases and J by 4 bases, with 16 bases between. The CDR3 sequence is CASTRTAAAYGYTF. The CDR3 DNA reads TGTGCCAGCACTCGGACAGCAGCAGCCTATGGCTACACCTTC.

The chain links TRBV6-1 to TRBJ1-6; D gene uncertain. This CDR3 has 13 residues. Trimming cost V 6 bases and J 7 bases, with 10 bases left between them. CDR1 and CDR2 (germline): MNHNS, SASEGT. CDR3 amino acids: CASRWIGNSPLHF. CDR3 sequence (DNA): TGTGCCAGCAGGTGGATAGGGAATTCACCCCTCCACTTT.